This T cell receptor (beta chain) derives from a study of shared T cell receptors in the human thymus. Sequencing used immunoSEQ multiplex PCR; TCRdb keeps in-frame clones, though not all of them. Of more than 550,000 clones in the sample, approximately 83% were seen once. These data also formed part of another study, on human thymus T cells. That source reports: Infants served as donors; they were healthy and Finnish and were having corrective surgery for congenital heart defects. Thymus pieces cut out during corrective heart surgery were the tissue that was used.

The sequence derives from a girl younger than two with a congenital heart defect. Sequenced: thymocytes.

CDR3 DNA sequence: TGTGCCAGCAGCTTTGTGTATGGGACAGGGGATTCGACCGGGGAGCTGTTTTTT. Translating it yields CASSFVYGTGDSTGELFF. V usage is TRBV5-6 and J usage is TRBJ2-2, with TRBD1 matching over 10 bases. The CDR3 is 18 residues long. With V trimmed by 2 bases and J by 5 bases, 12 bases remained unmatched. CDR1 and CDR2 from the germline V gene are SGHDT and YYEEEE.